The 13 T cell receptor beta chains presented below share a single source sample, sequenced in a study of blood T cell repertoires in COVID-19. The assay was immunoSEQ multiplex PCR, and TCRdb's table has in-frame clones only and misses some. Of 95,000 to 100,000 clones in the sample, about 85% are singletons; the top ten hold around 1.9%. Sequencing was done on a sample of peripheral blood. The receptors shown here come from a woman in her seventies with active or convalescent COVID-19.

The chain couples TRBV24-1 to TRBJ2-1; 9 bases are shared with TRBD2. Germline loops: CDR1 KGHDR, CDR2 SFDVKD. CDR3 size: 17 residues. The V and J ends lost 0 bases and 9 bases, in that order; junction bases with no gene match: 11. The CDR3 nucleotides are TGTGCCACCAGTGATTTGCCGGCTAGCGGGACCATAACTGAGCAGTTCTTC. It translates to CATSDLPASGTITEQFF.

This rearrangement joins TRBV9 to TRBJ2-3; the match to TRBD2 covers 10 bases. This CDR3 spans 17 amino acids. Germline V gene lookup returns CDR1 SGDLS and CDR2 YYNGEE. V was clipped by 0 bases and J by 3 bases; unmatched bases: 7. CDR3 nucleotide sequence: TGTGCCAGCAGCGTAGGTATAGCGGGGGGTCAAACAGATACGCAGTATTTT. This codes for CASSVGIAGGQTDTQYF.

This clone is a singleton in its sample. The V gene is TRBV6-2 or TRBV6-3, the J gene TRBJ2-7; no definite D call. V was trimmed by 0 bases and J by 3 bases, leaving 15 bases between them. CDR1 MNHEY and CDR2 SVGEGT come from the germline V gene. This CDR3 is 16 amino acids long. CDR3 sequence: CASSYSVDRPGYEQYF. The CDR3 DNA reads TGTGCCAGCAGTTACTCGGTTGACCGACCAGGCTACGAGCAGTACTTC.

The gene calls are TRBV12-5 and TRBJ2-1, with no clear D. V gave up 5 bases and J gave up 8 bases, with 10 bases separating them. Germline V CDR1 and CDR2: LGHNT, FRNRAP. There are 12 residues in the CDR3. The CDR3 loop reads CASGDSLDEQFF. The CDR3 bases are TGTGCTAGTGGTGATAGCTTGGATGAGCAGTTCTTC.

The chain employs TRBV28 and TRBJ2-3; D gene ambiguous. There are 12 residues in the CDR3. The germline V and J ends were trimmed by 3 bases and 7 bases, with 8 bases remaining between them. The germline V gene encodes CDR1 MDHEN and CDR2 SYDVKM. The CDR3 sequence is CASSFGRYTQYF. The CDR3 DNA is TGTGCCAGCAGTTTTGGCCGATATACGCAGTATTTT.

V usage is TRBV19 and J usage is TRBJ2-2, with 7 bases fitting TRBD1. Germline CDR1 LNHDA, CDR2 SQIVND (reference sequence). This CDR3 has 14 residues. Germline trimming cut 7 bases from V and 7 bases from J; bases unmatched to any gene: 9. As DNA, the CDR3 is TGTGCCAGTACCATGACAGGGTCAGGCGGGGAGCTGTTTTTT. Its protein is CASTMTGSGGELFF.

The rearrangement links TRBV28 to TRBJ1-2; tentatively, D is TRBD1 (6 bases). From germline, CDR1 is MDHEN and CDR2 SYDVKM. This CDR3 spans 15 amino acids. The V and J ends lost 5 bases and 0 bases respectively, with 13 bases between them. The CDR3 loop reads CASSTGQSTNYGYTF. The CDR3 DNA follows: TGTGCCAGCAGTACCGGACAGAGTACTAACTATGGCTACACCTTC.

This sequence joins TRBV6-2 or TRBV6-3 and TRBJ1-2; D perhaps matches TRBD1 (5 bases). V gave up 0 bases and J gave up 9 bases, with 11 bases separating them. CDR1 MNHEY and CDR2 SVGEGT come from the germline V gene. The CDR3 consists of 13 residues. CDR3 DNA: TGTGCCAGCAGTTACTCGACAGTGGTTAGCTACACCTTC. This encodes CASSYSTVVSYTF.

The rearrangement joins TRBV5-1 to TRBJ2-1, with TRBD2 as a possible D gene (6 bases). This CDR3 spans 15 amino acids. Trimming removed 1 base at V and 5 bases at J, with 13 bases between. Germline CDR1 reads SGHRS; CDR2 reads YFSETQ. This CDR3 is CASSLTVWRDNEQFF. The DNA for the CDR3 is TGCGCCAGCAGCTTGACGGTTTGGAGGGACAATGAGCAGTTCTTC. The whole variable domain, remainder taken from reference TRBV5-1 and TRBJ2-1, is KAGVTQTPRYLIKTRGQQVTLSCSPISGHRSVSWYQQTPGQGLQFLFEYFSETQRNKGNFPGRFSGRQFSNSRSEMNVSTLELGDSALYLCASSLTVWRDNEQFFGPGTRLTVL.

This clone appeared a few times. This chain joins TRBV4-3 and TRBJ1-2, with TRBD1 matching 10 bases. The junction had 8 bases not matched to a gene; V was cut back by 3 bases and J by 7 bases. CDR1 and CDR2 from the germline V gene are LGHNA and YSLEER. CDR3 length: 15 residues. CDR3 DNA sequence: TGCGCCAGCAGCCACCCTGGGACAGGGGTTGGTGGCTACACCTTC. Amino acid sequence: CASSHPGTGVGGYTF.

V is TRBV6-6 and J is TRBJ1-2; 8 bases fit TRBD1. Germline V gene lookup returns CDR1 MNHNY and CDR2 SVGAGI (reference sequence). The CDR3 runs to 15 residues. V was pared by 10 bases and J by 1 base, with 11 bases of the junction left unmatched. CDR3 nucleotide sequence: TGTGCCATTGGACAGGGCCTTACCTTTAACTATGGCTACACCTTC. Translating gives CAIGQGLTFNYGYTF.

The rearrangement uses TRBV25-1 and TRBJ2-1; TRBD2 aligns across 11 bases. The V gene end was trimmed by 1 base and the J gene end by 13 bases; junction bases not matched to a gene: 12. This CDR3 comprises 16 residues. Per the germline V gene, CDR1 is MGHDK and CDR2 is SYGVNS. For the CDR3, the DNA is TGTGCCAGCAGTGAATCTGGGGATAGCGGGGGGGCTATTCAGTTCTTC. This sequence encodes CASSESGDSGGAIQFF.

The gene calls are TRBV6-6 and TRBJ1-5; 11 nucleotides agree with TRBD1. Trimming took 5 bases from V and 2 from J; bases not matched to a gene: 8. The CDR3 totals 17 residues. In germline, CDR1 is MNHNY, CDR2 SVGAGI (reference sequence). CDR3 region: CASSPGGQGGRNQPQHF. CDR3 nucleotide sequence: TGTGCCAGCAGTCCCGGGGGACAGGGGGGACGCAATCAGCCCCAGCATTTT.